The 8 T cell receptor beta chains in this list originate from one sample, sequenced in a study of blood T cell repertoires in COVID-19. Sequenced by immunoSEQ multiplex PCR; TCRdb stores in-frame clones only, minus some. The sample holds a few hundred thousand clones; 70% to 90% are singletons and the top ten take more than 3.5%. Sequences were obtained from PBMCs or T cells enriched from blood (not recorded which). Every receptor here comes from a woman between 25 and 40 years old who had recovered from COVID-19.

The CDR3 spells CASSLDPGWNTEAFF. The CDR3 coding sequence is TGTGCCAGCAGCTTAGATCCAGGTTGGAACACTGAAGCTTTCTTT. The genes are TRBV11-2 and TRBJ1-1; D is ambiguous. The V end lost 0 bases, the J end lost 1 base, and 9 bases lay between the germline ends. The CDR3 is 15 residues long. Germline V gene data show CDR1 as SGHAT and CDR2 as FQNNGV.

The chain employs TRBV5-1 and TRBJ2-1; TRBD2 aligns across 8 bases. Trimming removed 4 bases from V and 5 bases from J; junction bases left unmatched: 11. Germline V CDR1 and CDR2: SGHRS, YFSETQ. The CDR3 has 16 amino acids. As DNA, the CDR3 is TGCGCCAGCAGCCCTTCGGCGGGGGGAATTAACAATGAGCAGTTCTTC. It codes for CASSPSAGGINNEQFF.

V and J are TRBV5-4 and TRBJ1-5; TRBD1 might be the D (5 bases). V shed 0 bases and J shed 7 bases, with 14 bases lying between them. This CDR3 has 15 amino acids. Germline lookup yields CDR1 SGHNT and CDR2 YYREEE (reference sequence). The CDR3 region has the DNA TGTGCCAGCAGCTTGGATGCGGGGGATATGCAGCCCCAGCATTTT. It encodes CASSLDAGDMQPQHF.

The CDR3 region has the DNA TGCGCCAGCAGCTTACTAGCGGGAGGGCCAGATACGCAGTATTTT. Translating it yields CASSLLAGGPDTQYF. The chain couples TRBV5-1 to TRBJ2-3; 13 bases fit TRBD2. The germline CDR1 and CDR2 sequences are SGHRS and YFSETQ. The CDR3 contains 15 residues. V lost 2 bases and J lost 4; bases outside the gene matches: 1.

J is TRBJ1-2 and V is TRBV6-5; no clear D. This CDR3 is built from 15 residues. Trimming took 5 bases from V and 8 from J, leaving 21 bases between them. Germline lookup yields CDR1 MNHEY and CDR2 SVGAGI. CDR3: CASSPETGDLLGYTF. The CDR3 DNA sequence: TGTGCCAGCAGTCCAGAAACGGGAGATCTCTTGGGCTACACCTTC.

Only a few counts were recorded for this clone. The chain is built from TRBV2 and TRBJ1-5; weak D call: TRBD1 (6 bases). CDR3 size: 17 residues. The V end was cut by 6 bases, the J end by 4 bases, with 22 bases between. Germline CDR1 and CDR2: SNHLY and FYNNEI. The CDR3 loop reads CASSGGAGLKRNQPQHF. The CDR3 nucleotides read TGTGCCAGCAGCGGGGGGGCGGGTCTTAAGAGGAATCAGCCCCAGCATTTT.

Notes on this clone: Other DNA sequences from this sample encode an identical CDR3 as well. The chain joins TRBV9 to TRBJ1-2, with unresolved D. The ends were cut back, 0 bases at V and 5 bases at J, with 8 bases in the middle. Looked up from germline, CDR1 is SGDLS and CDR2 is YYNGEE. This CDR3 has 13 residues. Written as DNA, the CDR3 is TGTGCCAGCAGCGTAGGAAGCGATTATGGCTACACCTTC. Its translation is CASSVGSDYGYTF. Together with reference TRBV9 and TRBJ1-2, the CDR3 gives the full variable domain: DSGVTQTPKHLITATGQRVTLRCSPRSGDLSVYWYQQSLDQGLQFLIQYYNGEERAKGNILERFSAQQFPDLHSELNLSSLELGDSALYFCASSVGSDYGYTFGSGTRLTVV.

J is TRBJ2-3 and V is TRBV24-1, with 9 bases matching TRBD2. The CDR3 extends over 17 amino acids. The trim removed 5 bases at V and 0 bases at J, leaving 8 bases unmatched. CDR1 is KGHDR and CDR2 is SFDVKD in the germline V gene. Written as DNA, the CDR3 is TGTGCCACCAGTGGCGGGGGGGCGGACGAGAGCACAGATACGCAGTATTTT. This encodes CATSGGGADESTDTQYF.